The clone carrying this T cell receptor beta chain has just a few counts. Trimming shortened V by 7 bases and J by 0 bases, and 13 bases separated the two germline ends. Germline CDR1 DFQATT, CDR2 SNEGSKA (reference sequence). The CDR3 covers 13 residues. This sample is drawn from a study of patients and donors after allogeneic stem cell transplantation. MiXCR, run by TCRdb on the RT-PCR reads, gives a single entry per CDR3 protein. The profile shows 410,000 or so distinct CDR3 sequences, around 16% of them singletons. Material: blood, either unsorted or a sorted T cell fraction (not recorded which). The rearrangement joins TRBV20-1 to TRBJ2-7; maybe TRBD2 (5 bases). The TCR sequence derives from a human donor who was either an allogeneic HSCT recipient or a stem cell or donor lymphocyte infusion donor (not recorded which). It is not recorded whose cells these are; they may come from a transplant donor. The CDR3 DNA sequence: TGCAGTGGGGCGGGCGGATTCTCCTACGAGCAGTACTTC. It yields the protein CSGAGGFSYEQYF.